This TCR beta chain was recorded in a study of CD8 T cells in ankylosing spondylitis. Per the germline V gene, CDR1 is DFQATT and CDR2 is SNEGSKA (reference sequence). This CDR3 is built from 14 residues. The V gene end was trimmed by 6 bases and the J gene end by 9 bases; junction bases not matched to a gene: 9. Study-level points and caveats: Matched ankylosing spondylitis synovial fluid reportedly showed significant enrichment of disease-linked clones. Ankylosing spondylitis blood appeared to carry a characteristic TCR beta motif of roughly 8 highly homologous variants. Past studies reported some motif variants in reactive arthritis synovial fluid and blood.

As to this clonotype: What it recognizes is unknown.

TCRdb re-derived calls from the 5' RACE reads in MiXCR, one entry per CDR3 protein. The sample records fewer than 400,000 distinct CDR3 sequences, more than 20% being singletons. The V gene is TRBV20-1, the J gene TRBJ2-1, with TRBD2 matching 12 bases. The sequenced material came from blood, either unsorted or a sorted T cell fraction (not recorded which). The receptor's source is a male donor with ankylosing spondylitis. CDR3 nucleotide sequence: TGCAGTGCCAGGGAACTAGCGGGAGGCCCTGAGCAGTTCTTC. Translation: CSARELAGGPEQFF.